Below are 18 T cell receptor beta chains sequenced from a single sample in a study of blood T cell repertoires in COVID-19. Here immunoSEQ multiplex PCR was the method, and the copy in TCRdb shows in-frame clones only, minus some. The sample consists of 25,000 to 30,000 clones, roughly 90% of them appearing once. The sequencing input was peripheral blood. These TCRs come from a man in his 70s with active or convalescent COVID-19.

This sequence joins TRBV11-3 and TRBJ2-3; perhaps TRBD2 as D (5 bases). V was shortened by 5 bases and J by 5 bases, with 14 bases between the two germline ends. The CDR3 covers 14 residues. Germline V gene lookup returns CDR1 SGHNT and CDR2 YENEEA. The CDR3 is CASSPGLAGDTQYF. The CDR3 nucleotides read TGTGCCAGCAGCCCCGGTCTAGCCGGAGATACGCAGTATTTT.

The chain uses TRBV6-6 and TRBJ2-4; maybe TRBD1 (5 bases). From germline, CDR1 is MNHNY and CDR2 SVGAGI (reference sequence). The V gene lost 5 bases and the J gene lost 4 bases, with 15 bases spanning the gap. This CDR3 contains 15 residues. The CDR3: CASSPDSESKNIQYF. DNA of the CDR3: TGTGCCAGCAGTCCCGACAGTGAGAGTAAAAACATTCAGTACTTC.

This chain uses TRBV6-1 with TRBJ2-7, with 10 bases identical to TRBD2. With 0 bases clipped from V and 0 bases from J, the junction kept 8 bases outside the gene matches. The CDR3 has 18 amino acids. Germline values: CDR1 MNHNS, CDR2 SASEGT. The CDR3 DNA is TGTGCCAGCAGTGAAGCGGTTAGCGGGGGGTTTTACTCCTACGAGCAGTACTTC. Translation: CASSEAVSGGFYSYEQYF.

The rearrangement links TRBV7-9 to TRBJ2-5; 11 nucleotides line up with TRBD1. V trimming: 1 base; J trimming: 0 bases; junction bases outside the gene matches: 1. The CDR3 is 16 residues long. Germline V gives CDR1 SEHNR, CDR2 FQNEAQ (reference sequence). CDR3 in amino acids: CASSLEGQGDQETQYF. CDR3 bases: TGTGCCAGCAGCTTAGAGGGACAGGGGGACCAAGAGACCCAGTACTTC. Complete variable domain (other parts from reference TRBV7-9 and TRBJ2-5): DTGVSQNPRHKITKRGQNVTFRCDPISEHNRLYWYRQTLGQGPEFLTYFQNEAQLEKSRLLSDRFSAERPKGSFSTLEIQRTEQGDSAMYLCASSLEGQGDQETQYFGPGTRLLVL.

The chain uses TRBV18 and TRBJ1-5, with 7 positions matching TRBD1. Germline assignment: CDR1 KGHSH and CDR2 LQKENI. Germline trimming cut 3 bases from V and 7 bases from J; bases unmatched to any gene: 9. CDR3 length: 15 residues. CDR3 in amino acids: CASSPYTGEGQPQHF. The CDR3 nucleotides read TGTGCCAGCTCACCGTACACAGGGGAAGGCCAGCCCCAGCATTTT.

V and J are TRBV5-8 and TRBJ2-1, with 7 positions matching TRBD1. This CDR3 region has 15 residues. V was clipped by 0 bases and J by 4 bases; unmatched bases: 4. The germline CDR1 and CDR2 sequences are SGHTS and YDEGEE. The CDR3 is CASSLDRGRYNEQFF. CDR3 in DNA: TGTGCCAGCAGCTTGGACAGGGGCCGATACAATGAGCAGTTCTTC.

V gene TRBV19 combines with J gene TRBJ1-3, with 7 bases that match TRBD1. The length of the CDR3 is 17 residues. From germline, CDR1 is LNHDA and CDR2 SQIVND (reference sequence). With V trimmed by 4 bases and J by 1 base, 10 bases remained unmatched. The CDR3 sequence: CASSTLADRASGNTIYF. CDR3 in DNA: TGTGCCAGTAGTACCCTTGCCGACAGGGCGTCTGGAAACACCATATATTTT.

The CDR3 here is CSARSGLAAYEQYF. The CDR3 nucleotides read TGCAGCGCCCGGAGCGGCCTTGCGGCCTACGAGCAGTACTTC. This chain connects TRBV29-1 to TRBJ2-7, with D possibly being TRBD2 (5 bases). Germline V lookup: CDR1 SQVTM, CDR2 ANQGSEA. Trimming shortened V by 7 bases and J by 2 bases, and 18 bases separated the two germline ends. The CDR3 extends over 14 amino acids.

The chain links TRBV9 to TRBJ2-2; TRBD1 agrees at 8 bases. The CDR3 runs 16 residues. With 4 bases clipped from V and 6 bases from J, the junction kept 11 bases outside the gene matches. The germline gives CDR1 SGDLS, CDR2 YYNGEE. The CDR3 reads CASSIGQGTLPGELFF. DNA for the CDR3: TGTGCCAGCAGCATCGGACAGGGAACTCTCCCCGGGGAGCTGTTTTTT.

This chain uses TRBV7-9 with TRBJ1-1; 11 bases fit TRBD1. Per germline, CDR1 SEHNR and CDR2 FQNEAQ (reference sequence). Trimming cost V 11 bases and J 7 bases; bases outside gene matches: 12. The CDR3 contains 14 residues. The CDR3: CAGGSGQGAGEAFF. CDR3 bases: TGTGCCGGGGGCTCCGGACAGGGGGCTGGTGAAGCTTTCTTT. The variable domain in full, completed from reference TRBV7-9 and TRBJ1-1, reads DTGVSQNPRHKITKRGQNVTFRCDPISEHNRLYWYRQTLGQGPEFLTYFQNEAQLEKSRLLSDRFSAERPKGSFSTLEIQRTEQGDSAMYLCAGGSGQGAGEAFFGQGTRLTVV.

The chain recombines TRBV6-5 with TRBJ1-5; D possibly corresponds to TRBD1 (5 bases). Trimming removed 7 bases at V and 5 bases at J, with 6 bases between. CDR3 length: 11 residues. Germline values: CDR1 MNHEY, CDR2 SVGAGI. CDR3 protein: CASKTDQPQHF. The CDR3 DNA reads TGTGCCAGCAAGACAGATCAGCCCCAGCATTTT.

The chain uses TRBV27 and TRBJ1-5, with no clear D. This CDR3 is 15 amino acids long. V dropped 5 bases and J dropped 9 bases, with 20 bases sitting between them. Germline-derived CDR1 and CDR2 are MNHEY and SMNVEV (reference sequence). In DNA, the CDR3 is TGTGCCAGCAGTCCCTCGACATCACCCGGAGGGCCCCAGCATTTT. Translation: CASSPSTSPGGPQHF.

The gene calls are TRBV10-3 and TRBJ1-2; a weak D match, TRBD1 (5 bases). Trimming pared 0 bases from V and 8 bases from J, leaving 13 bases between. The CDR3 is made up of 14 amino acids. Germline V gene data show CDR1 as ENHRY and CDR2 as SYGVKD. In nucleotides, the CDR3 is TGTGCCATCAGTGAGTCGACTCAGGGTTACGGCTACACCTTC. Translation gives CAISESTQGYGYTF.

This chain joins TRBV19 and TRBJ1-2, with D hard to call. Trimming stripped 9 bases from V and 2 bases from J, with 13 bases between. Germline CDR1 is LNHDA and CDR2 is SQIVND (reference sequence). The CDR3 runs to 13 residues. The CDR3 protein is CASKRARNYGYTF. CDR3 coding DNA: TGTGCCAGCAAGAGGGCCCGCAACTATGGCTACACCTTC.

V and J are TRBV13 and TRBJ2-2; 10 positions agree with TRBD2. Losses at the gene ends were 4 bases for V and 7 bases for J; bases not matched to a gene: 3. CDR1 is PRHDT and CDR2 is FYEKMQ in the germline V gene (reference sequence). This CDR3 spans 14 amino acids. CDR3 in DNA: TGTGCCAGCAGCTCTGGACTAGCGGTCGGGGAGCTGTTTTTT. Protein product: CASSSGLAVGELFF.

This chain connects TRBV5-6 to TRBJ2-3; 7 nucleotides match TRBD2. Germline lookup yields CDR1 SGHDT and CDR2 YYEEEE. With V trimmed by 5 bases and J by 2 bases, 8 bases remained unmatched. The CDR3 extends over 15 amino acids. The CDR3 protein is CASRGGLGTTDTQYF. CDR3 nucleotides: TGTGCCAGCAGGGGAGGACTAGGGACCACAGATACGCAGTATTTT.

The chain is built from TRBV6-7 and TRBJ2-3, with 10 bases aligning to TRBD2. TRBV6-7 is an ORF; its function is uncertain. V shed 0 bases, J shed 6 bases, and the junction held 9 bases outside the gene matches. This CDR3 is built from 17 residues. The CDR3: CASSYSSLAGDEDTQYF. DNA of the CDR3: TGTGCCAGCAGTTACTCAAGTCTAGCGGGAGATGAGGATACGCAGTATTTT.

In nucleotides, the CDR3 is TGTGCCAGCAGCTCAGGGACAGGGGGTATGTACGAGCAGTACTTC. Protein product: CASSSGTGGMYEQYF. The genes are TRBV7-7 and TRBJ2-7; 11 bases fit TRBD1. V lost 4 bases and J lost 4; bases outside the gene matches: 6. Germline CDR1 reads SSHAT; CDR2 reads FNYEAQ (reference sequence). CDR3 length equals 15 residues.